A single sample gave rise to the 21 T cell receptor beta chains below, sequenced in a study of T-cell reconstitution after alpha-beta-depleted transplantation in children. Unique molecular identifiers were used in preparing the TCRbeta library. In TCRdb, the PCR reads were re-called with MiXCR into one record per CDR3 protein. The sample lists roughly 500,000 distinct CDR3 sequences, 30% to 35% occurring once. Material: PBMCs from the stem cell graft donor, obtained from the stem cell graft. Source of these receptors: a human donor who donated a stem cell graft to a child with aplastic anemia.

This clonotype was picked up one time. The genes are TRBV19 and TRBJ1-2, with a weak D call TRBD1 (6 bases). CDR3 size: 14 residues. The V and J ends lost 0 bases and 4 bases respectively, with 9 bases between them. CDR1 and CDR2 from the germline V gene are LNHDA and SQIVND (reference sequence). CDR3 nucleotides: TGTGCCAGTAGTATAGAGGGACAACCCTATGGCTACACCTTC. Its translation: CASSIEGQPYGYTF.

In its sample, this clonotype was seen a few times. This chain connects TRBV5-1 to TRBJ1-1; D remains ambiguous. V was clipped by 2 bases and J by 3 bases, with 8 bases between them. Germline V gene data show CDR1 as SGHRS and CDR2 as YFSETQ. CDR3 size: 13 residues. The DNA of the CDR3 is TGCGCCAGCAGCTTTAGCGGGGACACTGAAGCTTTCTTT. This sequence encodes CASSFSGDTEAFF.

This sequence joins TRBV5-1 and TRBJ1-1; D is undetermined. Germline CDR1 SGHRS, CDR2 YFSETQ. V dropped 4 bases and J dropped 0 bases, with 10 bases sitting between them. The CDR3 has 14 residues. The CDR3 DNA reads as TGCGCCAGCAGCGGAATAACTCTGAACACTGAAGCTTTCTTT. This sequence encodes CASSGITLNTEAFF.

This clonotype was observed a handful of times. The V gene is TRBV5-6, the J gene TRBJ1-1, with TRBD1 matching 10 bases. The trim removed 3 bases at V and 6 bases at J, leaving 8 bases unmatched. The germline gives CDR1 SGHDT, CDR2 YYEEEE. The CDR3 is made up of 15 amino acids. CDR3 sequence reads: CASSWDRGDPAEAFF. CDR3 DNA: TGTGCCAGCAGCTGGGACAGGGGCGATCCGGCTGAAGCTTTCTTT.

CDR3 protein: CASSSPRELFF. CDR3 DNA sequence: TGCGCCAGCAGCTCCCCAAGGGAGCTGTTTTTT. This chain connects TRBV5-1 to TRBJ2-2, with D uncertain. Trimming removed 3 bases from V and 9 bases from J, with 6 bases in between. The CDR3 runs to 11 residues. Germline V gene lookup returns CDR1 SGHRS and CDR2 YFSETQ.

The sample holds a few counts of this clonotype. CDR3 in amino acids: CSVEPGQRTSYEQYV. CDR3 DNA: TGCAGCGTCGAACCGGGACAGAGAACGTCCTACGAGCAGTACGTC. V usage is TRBV29-1 and J usage is TRBJ2-7; 7 bases line up with TRBD1. CDR3 length: 15 residues. Germline V gene sequence: CDR1 SQVTM, CDR2 ANQGSEA. After removal of 6 bases from V and 1 base from J, the junction contained 12 bases not matched to a gene.

The chain recombines TRBV29-1 with TRBJ1-4, with D possibly TRBD1 on 5 matching bases. Deletions cut 7 bases from V and 8 bases from J, with 17 bases between. CDR1 SQVTM and CDR2 ANQGSEA come from the germline V gene. This CDR3 region has 13 residues. CDR3 sequence (DNA): TGCAGCGGTTTTTGGGGGACGGGCGAAAAACTGTTTTTT. Translating gives CSGFWGTGEKLFF.

Points on this clonotype: Germline is not matched at one junction end, which may reflect a read error. The gene calls are TRBV2 and TRBJ2-5; D unresolved. From germline, CDR1 is SNHLY and CDR2 FYNNEI. The CDR3 has 11 residues. The CDR3 reads CAGQHQDTQYF. The CDR3 nucleotides are TGTGCCGGGCAGCACCAAGATACCCAGTACTTC.

The rearrangement joins TRBV13 to TRBJ2-7, with D unresolved. The CDR3 runs 13 residues. Per germline, CDR1 PRHDT and CDR2 FYEKMQ (reference sequence). V was trimmed by 5 bases and J by 0 bases, leaving 8 bases between them. For the CDR3, the DNA is TGTGCCAGCAGCACGCCTACCTCCTACGAGCAGTACTTC. It is translated as CASSTPTSYEQYF.

This clonotype was counted only a few times. This chain uses TRBV7-9 with TRBJ2-1; D remains ambiguous. This CDR3 region has 12 residues. CDR1 and CDR2 (germline): SEHNR, FQNEAQ (reference sequence). Between the trimmed V and J ends, which lost 3 bases and 10 bases, there was a span of 10 bases. The CDR3 nucleotides are TGTGCCAGCAGCTTTTTTCCGGACGAGCAGTTCTTC. Protein sequence: CASSFFPDEQFF.

This chain connects TRBV28 to TRBJ2-7; 9 bases align to TRBD1. In germline, CDR1 is MDHEN, CDR2 SYDVKM. The CDR3 is 15 amino acids. Trimming at V came to 7 bases and at J to 2 bases, leaving 9 bases not matched to a gene. The CDR3 DNA reads as TGTGCCAGCACCCCAGCGAGACAGGGGGCCTACGAGCAGTACTTC. Amino acid sequence: CASTPARQGAYEQYF.

The J gene is TRBJ1-3, the V gene TRBV6-6; no clear D gene. The germline V and J ends were trimmed by 7 bases and 10 bases, with 17 bases remaining between them. Germline V CDR1 and CDR2: MNHNY, SVGAGI (reference sequence). The CDR3 consists of 13 residues. DNA for the CDR3: TGTGCCAGCACCTACGATGACCGACGAACCATATATTTT. Translation gives CASTYDDRRTIYF.

This clonotype was detected ten times or more. The genes are TRBV29-1 and TRBJ2-1, with 8 bases fitting TRBD1. The germline gives CDR1 SQVTM, CDR2 ANQGSEA. This CDR3 spans 15 amino acids. The V gene end was trimmed by 7 bases and the J gene end by 7 bases; junction bases not matched to a gene: 15. The DNA of the CDR3 is TGCAGCGCCGGAAGGTCCCAGGGGGCGGGTAATGAGCAGTTCTTC. Translating gives CSAGRSQGAGNEQFF.

This chain uses TRBV12-3 or TRBV12-4 with TRBJ2-6; TRBD2 is a possible D gene (5 bases). There are 16 residues in the CDR3. V was cut by 0 bases and J by 4 bases, with 10 bases left in between. The CDR3 DNA sequence: TGTGCCAGCAGTTTAGCGGGAGTGTTCGGGGCCAACGTCCTGACTTTC. It codes for CASSLAGVFGANVLTF.

This clonotype turned up a few times. V is TRBV7-2 and J is TRBJ2-1; 8 bases line up with TRBD2. CDR3 length: 15 residues. Looked up from germline, CDR1 is SGHTA and CDR2 is FQGNSA. After removal of 1 base from V and 7 bases from J, the junction contained 6 bases not matched to a gene. The CDR3 spells CASSLVPGGWNEQFF. Here the CDR3 DNA reads TGTGCCAGCAGCTTAGTGCCGGGAGGGTGGAATGAGCAGTTCTTC.

CDR3 sequence (DNA): TGTGCCAGCAGCCCCCCGGGGAGACTCAGTGCAAATCAGCCCCAGCATTTT. It is translated as CASSPPGRLSANQPQHF. The chain links TRBV3-1 to TRBJ1-5; no clear D. Germline CDR1 LGHDT, CDR2 YNNKEL (reference sequence). The CDR3 is made up of 17 amino acids. The V end lost 4 bases, the J end lost 4 bases, and 20 bases lay between the germline ends.

The chain combines TRBV7-8 with TRBJ2-7, with 11 positions matching TRBD2. V was clipped by 1 base and J by 12 bases; unmatched bases: 14. The CDR3 runs to 16 residues. Germline CDR1 reads SGHVS; CDR2 reads FQNEAQ. CDR3 DNA: TGTGCCAGCAGCTTAGATACTAGCGGGAGTTTACAGAGGAGGTACTTC. This gives the protein CASSLDTSGSLQRRYF.

This clonotype has a handful of counts. V gene TRBV29-1 combines with J gene TRBJ1-1; tentatively, D is TRBD1 (5 bases). Germline V lookup: CDR1 SQVTM, CDR2 ANQGSEA. The CDR3 has 12 residues. Trimming removed 5 bases from V and 6 bases from J, with 13 bases in between. CDR3 sequence: CSVSRREAEAFF. CDR3 nucleotides: TGCAGCGTTAGCCGCAGGGAGGCTGAAGCTTTCTTT.

The V call is TRBV7-8, the J call TRBJ2-1; D assignment may be TRBD1 or TRBD2 (5 bases each). The V end lost 5 bases, the J end lost 2 bases, and 16 bases lay between the germline ends. Germline V gene data show CDR1 as SGHVS and CDR2 as FQNEAQ. The CDR3 runs 16 residues. The CDR3 DNA sequence: TGTGCCAGCAGCATTTCATACGGGACCACCTACAATGAGCAGTTCTTC. Protein sequence: CASSISYGTTYNEQFF.

The chain has TRBV5-6 and TRBJ2-2; D remains unclear. Trimming removed 1 base from V and 2 bases from J, with 12 bases in between. CDR1 is SGHDT and CDR2 is YYEEEE in the germline V gene. This CDR3 contains 16 residues. CDR3 in amino acids: CASSLRGLTNTGELFF. The CDR3 DNA follows: TGTGCCAGCAGCTTGAGAGGCCTGACAAACACCGGGGAGCTGTTTTTT.

This clonotype was seen repeatedly, ten times or more. This chain connects TRBV20-1 to TRBJ1-1; no reliable D call. Germline V gives CDR1 DFQATT, CDR2 SNEGSKA (reference sequence). This CDR3 region has 13 residues. The V end lost 0 bases, the J end lost 5 bases, and 10 bases lay between the germline ends. CDR3 region: CSARERGRTEAFF. CDR3 coding DNA: TGCAGTGCTAGAGAGCGTGGGCGGACTGAAGCTTTCTTT.